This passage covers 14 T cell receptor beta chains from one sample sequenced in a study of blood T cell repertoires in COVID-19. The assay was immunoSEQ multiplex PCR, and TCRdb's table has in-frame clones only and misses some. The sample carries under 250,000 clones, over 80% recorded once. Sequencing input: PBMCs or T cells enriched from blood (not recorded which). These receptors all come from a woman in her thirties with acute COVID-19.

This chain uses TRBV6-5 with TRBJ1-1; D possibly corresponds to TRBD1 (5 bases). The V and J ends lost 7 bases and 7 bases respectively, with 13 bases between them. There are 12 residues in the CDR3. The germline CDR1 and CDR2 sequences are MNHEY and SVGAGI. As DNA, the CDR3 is TGTGCCAGCAAATATTTCCAGGGTGAAGCTTTCTTT. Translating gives CASKYFQGEAFF.

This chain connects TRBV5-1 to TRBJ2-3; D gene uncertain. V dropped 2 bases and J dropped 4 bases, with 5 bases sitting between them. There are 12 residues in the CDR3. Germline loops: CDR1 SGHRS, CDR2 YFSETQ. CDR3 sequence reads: CASSFTADTQYF. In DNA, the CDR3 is TGCGCCAGCAGCTTTACAGCAGATACGCAGTATTTT.

The DNA for the CDR3 is TGTGCCAGCAGTTACTCGGGACAGCTTAACACTGAAGCTTTCTTT. Translation gives CASSYSGQLNTEAFF. The rearrangement links TRBV6-5 to TRBJ1-1; 7 nucleotides match TRBD1. The CDR3 sequence is 15 residues long. CDR1 is MNHEY, CDR2 SVGAGI, per germline. V lost 0 bases, J lost 2 bases, and 3 bases stayed unmatched.

CDR3 DNA: TGTGCCAGCATGCGAGGGAATGAAAAACTGTTTTTT. It specifies CASMRGNEKLFF. The chain couples TRBV5-5 to TRBJ1-4; D remains unclear. CDR3 length equals 12 residues. V lost 6 bases, J lost 5 bases, and 8 bases lay in between. Germline CDR1 and CDR2: SGHKS and YYEKEE (reference sequence).

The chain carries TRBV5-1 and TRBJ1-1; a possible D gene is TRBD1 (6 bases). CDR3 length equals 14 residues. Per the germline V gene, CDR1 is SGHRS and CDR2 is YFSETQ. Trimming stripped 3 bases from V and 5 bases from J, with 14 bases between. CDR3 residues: CASSSKPTGTEAFF. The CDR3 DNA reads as TGCGCCAGCAGCTCTAAACCAACAGGGACTGAAGCTTTCTTT.

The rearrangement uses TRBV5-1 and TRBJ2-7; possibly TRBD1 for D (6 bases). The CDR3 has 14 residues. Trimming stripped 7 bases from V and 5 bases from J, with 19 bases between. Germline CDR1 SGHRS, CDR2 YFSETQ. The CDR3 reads CASGDIGGHNEQYF. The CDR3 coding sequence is TGCGCCAGCGGCGATATAGGGGGACACAACGAGCAGTACTTC. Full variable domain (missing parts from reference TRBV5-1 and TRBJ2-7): KAGVTQTPRYLIKTRGQQVTLSCSPISGHRSVSWYQQTPGQGLQFLFEYFSETQRNKGNFPGRFSGRQFSNSRSEMNVSTLELGDSALYLCASGDIGGHNEQYFGPGTRLTVT.

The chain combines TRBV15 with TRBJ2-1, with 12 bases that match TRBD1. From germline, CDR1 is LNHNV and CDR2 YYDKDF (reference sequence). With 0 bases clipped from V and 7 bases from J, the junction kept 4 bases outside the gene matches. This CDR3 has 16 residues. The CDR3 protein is CATSRDRDRGRNEQFF. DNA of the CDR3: TGTGCCACCAGCAGAGATCGGGACAGGGGGCGAAATGAGCAGTTCTTC.

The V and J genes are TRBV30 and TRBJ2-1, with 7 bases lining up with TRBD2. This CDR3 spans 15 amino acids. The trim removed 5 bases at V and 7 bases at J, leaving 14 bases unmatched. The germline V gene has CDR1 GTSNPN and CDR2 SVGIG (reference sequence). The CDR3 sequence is CAWDAISGLWNEQFF. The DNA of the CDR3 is TGTGCCTGGGACGCCATTAGCGGGCTCTGGAATGAGCAGTTCTTC.

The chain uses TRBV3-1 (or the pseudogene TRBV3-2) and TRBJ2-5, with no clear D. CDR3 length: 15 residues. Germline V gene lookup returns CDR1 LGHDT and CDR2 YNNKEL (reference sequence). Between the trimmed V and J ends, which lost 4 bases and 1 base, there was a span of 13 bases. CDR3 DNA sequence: TGTGCCAGCAGCCGTCCTAGACCCTTCCAAGAGACCCAGTACTTC. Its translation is CASSRPRPFQETQYF.

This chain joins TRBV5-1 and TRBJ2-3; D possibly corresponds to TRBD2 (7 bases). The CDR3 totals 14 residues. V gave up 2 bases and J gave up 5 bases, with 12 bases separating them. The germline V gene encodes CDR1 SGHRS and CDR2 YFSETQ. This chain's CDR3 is CASSLGRGGDTQYF. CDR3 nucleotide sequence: TGCGCCAGCAGCTTAGGGAGGGGGGGAGATACGCAGTATTTT.

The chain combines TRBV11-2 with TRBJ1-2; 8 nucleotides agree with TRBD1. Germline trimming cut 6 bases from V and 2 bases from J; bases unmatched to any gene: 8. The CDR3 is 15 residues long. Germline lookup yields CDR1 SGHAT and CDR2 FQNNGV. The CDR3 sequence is CASSSVRGPNYGYTF. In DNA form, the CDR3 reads TGTGCCAGCAGTTCCGTCAGGGGGCCCAACTATGGCTACACCTTC.

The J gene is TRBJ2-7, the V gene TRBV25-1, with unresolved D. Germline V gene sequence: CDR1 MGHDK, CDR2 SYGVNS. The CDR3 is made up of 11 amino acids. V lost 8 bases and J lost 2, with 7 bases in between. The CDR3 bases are TGTGCCAGCGGCCTCGCCTACGAGCAGTACTTC. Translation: CASGLAYEQYF.

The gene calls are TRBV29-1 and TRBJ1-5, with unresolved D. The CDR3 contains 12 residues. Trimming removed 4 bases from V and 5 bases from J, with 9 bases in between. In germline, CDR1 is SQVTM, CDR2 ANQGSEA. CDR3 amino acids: CSVGDPDQPQHF. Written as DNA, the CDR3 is TGCAGCGTTGGAGATCCTGATCAGCCCCAGCATTTT.

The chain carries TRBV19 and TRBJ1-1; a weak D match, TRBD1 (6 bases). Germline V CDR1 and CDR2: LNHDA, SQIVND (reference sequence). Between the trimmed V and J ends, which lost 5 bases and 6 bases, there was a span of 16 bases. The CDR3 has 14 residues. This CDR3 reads CASSPQGYYAEAFF. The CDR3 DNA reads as TGTGCCAGTAGTCCACAGGGATATTACGCTGAAGCTTTCTTT.